This paragraph covers one T cell receptor (beta chain) sequence. The germline gene is not matched at one end of the junction; a read error may be the cause. A constant-region primer primed TCR beta cDNA synthesis from about 550 ng of total RNA. Libraries covering TCR beta were generated through three nested multiplex PCR rounds (using a slightly modified ARM-PCR). TRBV1-TRBV30 forward primers paired with a C-beta reverse primer drove the first two PCR rounds, 10 cycles each. TCRdb reprocessed the multiplex PCR reads with MiXCR, giving one entry per CDR3 protein. The table has 45,000 to 65,000 distinct CDR3 sequences, about 77% seen once; the top ten hold approximately 24%. This entry comes from a study of tumor-infiltrating lymphocytes in primary liver carcinoma. The germline V gene has CDR1 SQVTM and CDR2 ANQGSEA. The CDR3 is made up of 11 amino acids. Co-extraction of both nucleic acids (RNA and DNA) used about 19-33 mg of unsorted bulk tissue.

The V call is TRBV29-1, the J call TRBJ1-1; D is unresolved. The sequenced sample was liver tumor tissue from sampling region 5. As for subset: tumor region T5, tumor centre. The source of this sequence is a man between 35 and 55 years old with primary liver carcinoma and hepatitis B virus infection. The CDR3 reads CCATLKTEAFF. DNA of the CDR3: TGCTGCGCAACATTGAAAACTGAAGCTTTCTTT.